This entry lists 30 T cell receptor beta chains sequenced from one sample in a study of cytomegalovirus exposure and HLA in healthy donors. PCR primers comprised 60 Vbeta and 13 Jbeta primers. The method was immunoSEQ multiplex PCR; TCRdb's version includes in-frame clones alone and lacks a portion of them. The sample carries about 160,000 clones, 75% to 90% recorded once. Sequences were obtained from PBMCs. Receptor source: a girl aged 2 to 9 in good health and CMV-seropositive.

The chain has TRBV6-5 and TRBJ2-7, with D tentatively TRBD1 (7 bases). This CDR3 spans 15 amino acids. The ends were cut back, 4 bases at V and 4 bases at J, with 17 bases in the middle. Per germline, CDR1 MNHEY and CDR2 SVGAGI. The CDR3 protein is CASSSTGRGAYEQYF. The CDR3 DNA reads TGTGCCAGCAGTTCTACCGGCAGGGGGGCTTACGAGCAGTACTTC.

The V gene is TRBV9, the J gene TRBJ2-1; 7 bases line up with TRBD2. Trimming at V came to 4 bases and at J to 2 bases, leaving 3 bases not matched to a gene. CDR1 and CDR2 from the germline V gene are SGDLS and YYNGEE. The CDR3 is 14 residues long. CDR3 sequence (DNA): TGTGCCAGCAGCCCGAGCGGGACCTACAATGAGCAGTTCTTC. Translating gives CASSPSGTYNEQFF.

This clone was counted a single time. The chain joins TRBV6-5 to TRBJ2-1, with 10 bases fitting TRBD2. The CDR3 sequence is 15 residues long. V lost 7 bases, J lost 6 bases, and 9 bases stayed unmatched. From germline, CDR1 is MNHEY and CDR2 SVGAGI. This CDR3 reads CASKISGRAGNEQFF. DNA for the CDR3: TGTGCCAGCAAGATCAGCGGGAGGGCTGGCAATGAGCAGTTCTTC.

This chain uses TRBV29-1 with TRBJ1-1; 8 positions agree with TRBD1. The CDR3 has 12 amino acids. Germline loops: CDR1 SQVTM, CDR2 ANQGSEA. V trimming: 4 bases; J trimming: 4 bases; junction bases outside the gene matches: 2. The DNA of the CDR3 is TGCAGCGTTGGCCAGGGGGCCACTGAAGCTTTCTTT. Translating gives CSVGQGATEAFF.

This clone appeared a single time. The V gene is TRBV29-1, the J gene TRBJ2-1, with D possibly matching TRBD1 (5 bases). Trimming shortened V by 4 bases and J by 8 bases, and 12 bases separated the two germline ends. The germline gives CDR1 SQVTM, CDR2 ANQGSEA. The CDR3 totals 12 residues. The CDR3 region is CSVAGQGDEQFF. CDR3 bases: TGCAGCGTTGCAGGTCAAGGGGATGAGCAGTTCTTC.

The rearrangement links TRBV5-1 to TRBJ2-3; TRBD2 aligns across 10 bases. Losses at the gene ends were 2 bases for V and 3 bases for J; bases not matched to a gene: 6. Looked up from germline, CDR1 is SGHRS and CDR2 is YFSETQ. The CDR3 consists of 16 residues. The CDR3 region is CASSLLSGRRTDTQYF. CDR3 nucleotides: TGCGCCAGCAGCTTACTTAGCGGGAGGAGGACAGATACGCAGTATTTT.

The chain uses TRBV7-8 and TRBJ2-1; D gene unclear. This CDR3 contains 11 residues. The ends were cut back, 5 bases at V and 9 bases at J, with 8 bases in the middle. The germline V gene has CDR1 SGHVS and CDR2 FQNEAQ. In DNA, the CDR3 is TGTGCCAGCAGCCGTCTGCGTGAGCAGTTCTTC. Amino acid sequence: CASSRLREQFF.

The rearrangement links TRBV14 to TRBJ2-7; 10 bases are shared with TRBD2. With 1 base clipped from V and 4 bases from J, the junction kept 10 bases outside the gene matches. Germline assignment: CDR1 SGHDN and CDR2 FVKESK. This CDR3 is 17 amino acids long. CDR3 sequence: CASSQVSFSSGRYEQYF. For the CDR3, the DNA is TGTGCCAGCAGCCAAGTGTCATTCTCTAGCGGGAGATACGAGCAGTACTTC.

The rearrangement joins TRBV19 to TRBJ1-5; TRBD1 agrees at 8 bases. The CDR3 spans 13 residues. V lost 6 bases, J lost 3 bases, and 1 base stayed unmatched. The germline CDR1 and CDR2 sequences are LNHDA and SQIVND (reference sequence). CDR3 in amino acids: CASRGQDNQPQHF. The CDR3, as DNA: TGTGCCAGTAGGGGACAGGACAATCAGCCCCAGCATTTT.

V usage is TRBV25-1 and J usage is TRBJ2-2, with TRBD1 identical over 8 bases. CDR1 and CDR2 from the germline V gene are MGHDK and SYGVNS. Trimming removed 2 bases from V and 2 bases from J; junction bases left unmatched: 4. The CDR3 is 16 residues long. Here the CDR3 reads CASSEAGGVNTGELFF. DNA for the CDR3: TGTGCCAGCAGTGAAGCAGGGGGCGTAAACACCGGGGAGCTGTTTTTT.

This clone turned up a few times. CDR3 nucleotide sequence: TGTGCCAGCAGCTTCTTAGCGGGAGGTGAAGAGACCCAGTACTTC. This sequence encodes CASSFLAGGEETQYF. The chain uses TRBV11-1 and TRBJ2-5; TRBD2 agrees at 10 bases. Losses at the gene ends were 3 bases for V and 3 bases for J; bases not matched to a gene: 4. CDR1 and CDR2 from the germline V gene are SGHAT and FQDESV (reference sequence). The CDR3 covers 15 residues.

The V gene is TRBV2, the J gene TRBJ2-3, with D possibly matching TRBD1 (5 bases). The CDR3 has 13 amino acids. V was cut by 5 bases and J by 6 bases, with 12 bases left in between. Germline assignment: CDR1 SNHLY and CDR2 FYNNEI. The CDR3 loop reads CASSLGQRDTQYF. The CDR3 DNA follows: TGTGCCAGCAGTTTAGGACAACGGGATACGCAGTATTTT.

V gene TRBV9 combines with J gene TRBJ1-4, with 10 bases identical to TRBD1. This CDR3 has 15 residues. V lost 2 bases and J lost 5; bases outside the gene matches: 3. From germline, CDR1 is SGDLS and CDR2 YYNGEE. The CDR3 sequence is CASSVTGGFNEKLFF. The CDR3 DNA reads TGTGCCAGCAGCGTGACAGGGGGCTTCAATGAAAAACTGTTTTTT.

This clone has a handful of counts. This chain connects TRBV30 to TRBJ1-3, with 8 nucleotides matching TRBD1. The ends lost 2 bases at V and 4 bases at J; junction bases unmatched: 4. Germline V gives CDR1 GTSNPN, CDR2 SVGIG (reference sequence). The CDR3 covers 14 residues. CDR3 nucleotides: TGTGCCTGGAGTCGGACAGGGAGAGGAAACACCATATATTTT. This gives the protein CAWSRTGRGNTIYF.

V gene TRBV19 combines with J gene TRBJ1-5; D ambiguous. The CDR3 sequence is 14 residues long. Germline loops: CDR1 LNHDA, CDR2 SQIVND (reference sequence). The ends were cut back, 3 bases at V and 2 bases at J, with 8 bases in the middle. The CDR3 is CASSIGSGNQPQHF. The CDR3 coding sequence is TGTGCCAGTAGTATTGGGAGCGGCAATCAGCCCCAGCATTTT.

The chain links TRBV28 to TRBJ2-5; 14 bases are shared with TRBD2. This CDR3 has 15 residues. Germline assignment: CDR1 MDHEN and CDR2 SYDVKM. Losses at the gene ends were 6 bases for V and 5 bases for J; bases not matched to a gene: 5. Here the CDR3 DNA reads TGTGCCAGCAGGGGACTAGCGGGAGTGACGGAGACCCAGTACTTC. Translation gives CASRGLAGVTETQYF.

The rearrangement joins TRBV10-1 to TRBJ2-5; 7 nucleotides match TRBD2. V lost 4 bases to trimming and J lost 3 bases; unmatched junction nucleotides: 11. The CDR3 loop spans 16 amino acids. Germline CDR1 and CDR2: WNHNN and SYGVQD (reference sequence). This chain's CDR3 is CASSGGLAVGEETQYF. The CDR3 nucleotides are TGCGCCAGCAGTGGAGGTCTAGCGGTAGGGGAAGAGACCCAGTACTTC.

CDR3 region: CASSQDYSGQGANYGYTF. Written as DNA, the CDR3 is TGCGCCAGCAGCCAGGATTACAGCGGACAGGGGGCGAACTATGGCTACACCTTC. V usage is TRBV5-1 and J usage is TRBJ1-2, with 11 positions matching TRBD1. The CDR3 sequence is 18 residues long. Germline CDR1 SGHRS, CDR2 YFSETQ. Unmatched junction bases numbered 13, after V lost 4 bases and J lost 2 bases.

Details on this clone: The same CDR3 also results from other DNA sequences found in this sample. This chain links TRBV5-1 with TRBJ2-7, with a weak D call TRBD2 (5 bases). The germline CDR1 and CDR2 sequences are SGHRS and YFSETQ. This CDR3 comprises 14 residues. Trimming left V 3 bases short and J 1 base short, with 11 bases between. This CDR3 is CASSSPSGSYEQYF. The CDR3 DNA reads TGCGCCAGCAGCTCCCCCTCGGGGTCCTACGAGCAGTACTTC.

The CDR3 DNA reads as TGTGCCAGCAGTTTGACAGGGGCAATGCGGACCCAGTACTTC. Its protein product is CASSLTGAMRTQYF. The chain has TRBV28 and TRBJ2-5; the match to TRBD1 covers 8 bases. CDR1 MDHEN and CDR2 SYDVKM come from the germline V gene. Trimming took 3 bases from V and 7 from J; bases not matched to a gene: 7. This CDR3 is 14 amino acids long.

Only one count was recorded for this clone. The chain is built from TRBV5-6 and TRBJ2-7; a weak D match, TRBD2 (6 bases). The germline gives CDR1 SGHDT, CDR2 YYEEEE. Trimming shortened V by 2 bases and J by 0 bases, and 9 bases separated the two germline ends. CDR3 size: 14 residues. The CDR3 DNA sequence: TGTGCCAGCAGCTTTGGAGGGTCCTCCTACGAGCAGTACTTC. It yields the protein CASSFGGSSYEQYF. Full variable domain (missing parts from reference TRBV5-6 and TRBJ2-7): DAGVTQSPTHLIKTRGQQVTLRCSPKSGHDTVSWYQQALGQGPQFIFQYYEEEERQRGNFPDRFSGHQFPNYSSELNVNALLLGDSALYLCASSFGGSSYEQYFGPGTRLTVT.

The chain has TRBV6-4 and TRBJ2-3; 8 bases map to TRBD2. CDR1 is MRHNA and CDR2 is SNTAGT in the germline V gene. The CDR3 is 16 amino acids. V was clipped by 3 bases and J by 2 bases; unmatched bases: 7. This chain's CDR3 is CASSEGPSGPTDTQYF. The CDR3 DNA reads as TGTGCCAGCAGTGAAGGTCCTAGCGGGCCCACAGATACGCAGTATTTT.

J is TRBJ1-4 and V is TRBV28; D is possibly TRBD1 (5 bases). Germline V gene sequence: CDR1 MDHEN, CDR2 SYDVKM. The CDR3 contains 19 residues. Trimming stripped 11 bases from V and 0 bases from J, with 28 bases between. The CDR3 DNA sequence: TGTGCCCCCATCGGGGGGATCGGCGCGTCCCTTCCAACTAATGAAAAACTGTTTTTT. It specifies CAPIGGIGASLPTNEKLFF. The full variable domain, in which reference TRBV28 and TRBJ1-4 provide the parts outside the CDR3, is DVKVTQSSRYLVKRTGEKVFLECVQDMDHENMFWYRQDPGLGLRLIYFSYDVKMKEKGDIPEGYSVSREKKERFSLILESASTNQTSMYLCAPIGGIGASLPTNEKLFFGSGTQLSVL.

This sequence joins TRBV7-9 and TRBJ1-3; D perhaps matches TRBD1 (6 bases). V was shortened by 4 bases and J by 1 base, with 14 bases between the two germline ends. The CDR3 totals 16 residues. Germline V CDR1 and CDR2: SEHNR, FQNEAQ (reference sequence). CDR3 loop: CASSSRGGWSGNTIYF. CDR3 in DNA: TGTGCCAGCAGCTCCAGGGGCGGCTGGTCTGGAAACACCATATATTTT.

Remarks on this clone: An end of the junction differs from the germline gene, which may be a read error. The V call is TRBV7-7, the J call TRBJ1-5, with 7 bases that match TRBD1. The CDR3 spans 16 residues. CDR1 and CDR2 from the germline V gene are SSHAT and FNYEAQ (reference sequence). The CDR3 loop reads CASSLGSGTVNQPQHF. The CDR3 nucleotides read TGTGCTAGCAGCTTAGGTTCCGGGACAGTTAATCAGCCCCAGCATTTT.

CDR3 sequence reads: CASSLPGQEVYEQYF. The DNA of the CDR3 is TGTGCCAGCAGTTTACCGGGACAGGAGGTCTACGAGCAGTACTTC. This rearrangement joins TRBV27 to TRBJ2-7; TRBD1 matches at 8 bases. The germline gives CDR1 MNHEY, CDR2 SMNVEV (reference sequence). The CDR3 is made up of 15 amino acids. V lost 2 bases, J lost 3 bases, and 6 bases stayed unmatched.

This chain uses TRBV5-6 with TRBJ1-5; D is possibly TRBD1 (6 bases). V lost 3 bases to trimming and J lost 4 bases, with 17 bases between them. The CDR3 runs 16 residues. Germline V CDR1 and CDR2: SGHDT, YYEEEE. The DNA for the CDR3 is TGTGCCAGCAGCTCCGGTGGGAGGGACAATAATCAGCCCCAGCATTTT. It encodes CASSSGGRDNNQPQHF.

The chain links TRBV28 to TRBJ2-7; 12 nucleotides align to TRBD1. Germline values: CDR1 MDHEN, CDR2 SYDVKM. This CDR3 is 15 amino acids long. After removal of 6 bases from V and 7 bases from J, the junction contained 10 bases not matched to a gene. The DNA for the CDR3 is TGTGCCAGCAGGATACCGGGACAGGGGGCGAGAGAGCAGTACTTC. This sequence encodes CASRIPGQGAREQYF. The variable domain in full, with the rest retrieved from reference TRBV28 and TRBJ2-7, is DVKVTQSSRYLVKRTGEKVFLECVQDMDHENMFWYRQDPGLGLRLIYFSYDVKMKEKGDIPEGYSVSREKKERFSLILESASTNQTSMYLCASRIPGQGAREQYFGPGTRLTVT.

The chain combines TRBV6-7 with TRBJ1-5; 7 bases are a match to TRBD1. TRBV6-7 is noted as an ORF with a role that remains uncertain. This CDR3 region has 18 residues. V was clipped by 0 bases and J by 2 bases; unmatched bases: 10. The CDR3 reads CASSYSRGQLKGNQPQHF. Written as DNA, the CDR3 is TGTGCCAGCAGTTACTCCCGGGGACAGCTAAAGGGCAATCAGCCCCAGCATTTT.

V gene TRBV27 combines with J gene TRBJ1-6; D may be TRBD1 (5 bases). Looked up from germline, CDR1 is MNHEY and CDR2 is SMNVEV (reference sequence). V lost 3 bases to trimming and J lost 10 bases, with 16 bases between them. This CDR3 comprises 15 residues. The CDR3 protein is CASSFVSGGRSPLHF. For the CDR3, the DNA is TGTGCCAGCAGTTTTGTGTCGGGGGGTCGGTCACCCCTCCACTTT.